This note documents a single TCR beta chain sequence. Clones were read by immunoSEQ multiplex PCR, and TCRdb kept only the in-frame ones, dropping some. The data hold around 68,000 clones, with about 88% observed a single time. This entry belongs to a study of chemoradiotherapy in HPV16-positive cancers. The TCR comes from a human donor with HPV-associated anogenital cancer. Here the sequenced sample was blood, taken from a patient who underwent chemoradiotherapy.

CDR3 sequence: CAISSTGGNEQYF. The CDR3 DNA sequence: TGTGCCATCAGCTCGACAGGGGGCAACGAGCAGTACTTC. This chain links TRBV10-3 with TRBJ2-5, with 10 bases matching TRBD1. With the DNA end fitting TRBJ2-7 better, the J assignment may be wrong. Germline V lookup: CDR1 ENHRY, CDR2 SYGVKD. The CDR3 has 13 amino acids.